This TCR beta chain was obtained from a study of T-cell reconstitution after alpha-beta-depleted transplantation in children. Study-wide results and caveats: Reportedly, only several hundred clones from non-depleted graft cells drove alpha-beta T-cell counts at about two months.

The CDR3 sequence is 16 residues long. V was shortened by 4 bases and J by 3 bases, with 18 bases between the two germline ends. Germline V gene sequence: CDR1 MNHEY, CDR2 SVGAGI. This clonotype appeared many times. Antigen specificity is unknown. TCRbeta library construction was performed incorporating unique molecular identifiers. TCRdb redid the calling of the PCR reads with MiXCR, one entry per CDR3 protein. Among hundreds of thousands of distinct CDR3 sequences, 10% to 15% were seen once, and the ten largest hold about 0.79%. Sequencing used PBMCs, obtained before TCRalphabeta/CD19-depleted stem cell transplant. V usage is TRBV6-5 and J usage is TRBJ1-1; D may be TRBD1 (6 bases). The source is a girl aged 2 to 9 with congenital amegakaryocytic thrombocytopenia, due to receive a stem cell transplant. The CDR3 is CASSSSKGGIYTEAFF. In DNA, the CDR3 is TGTGCCAGCAGTTCCTCAAAGGGGGGTATTTACACTGAAGCTTTCTTT.